These 14 T cell receptor beta chains were all obtained from the same sample, sequenced in a study of T-cell reconstitution after alpha-beta-depleted transplantation in children. Unique molecular identifiers were used to barcode this TCRbeta library. TCRdb used MiXCR to reprocess the PCR reads, holding one entry per CDR3 protein. The sample yields approximately 800,000 distinct CDR3 sequences, around 17% seen once. Sequences were derived from PBMCs, mostly from graft donor cells, sampled 360 days after TCRalphabeta/CD19-depleted stem cell transplant. The receptors here all came from a male patient younger than 18 who had a stem cell transplant for acute lymphoblastic leukemia, so the T cells may come from the graft donor.

This chain connects TRBV29-1 to TRBJ2-3; TRBD2 is a possible D gene (6 bases). There are 15 residues in the CDR3. V was cut by 6 bases and J by 1 base, with 17 bases left in between. Germline V gives CDR1 SQVTM, CDR2 ANQGSEA. This chain's CDR3 is CSVETSSTRTDTQYF. DNA of the CDR3: TGCAGCGTGGAGACTAGTAGCACCCGCACAGATACGCAGTATTTT.

The chain uses TRBV5-1 and TRBJ2-2; 8 bases map to TRBD2. The V gene end was trimmed by 4 bases and the J gene end by 1 base; junction bases not matched to a gene: 6. The CDR3 contains 16 residues. Germline V gene sequence: CDR1 SGHRS, CDR2 YFSETQ. Here the CDR3 DNA reads TGCGCCAGCAGCCCCGCCAGCGGGAGGAACACCGGGGAGCTGTTTTTT. Protein: CASSPASGRNTGELFF.

The chain employs TRBV10-3 and TRBJ2-7; tentative D call: TRBD2 (6 bases). The germline CDR1 and CDR2 sequences are ENHRY and SYGVKD. Deletions cut 5 bases from V and 7 bases from J, with 9 bases between. The CDR3 length is 11 residues. The CDR3 DNA reads as TGTGCCATCAGTCGGGGGTTAGAGCAGTACTTC. Protein sequence: CAISRGLEQYF.

This chain links TRBV29-1 with TRBJ2-2, with D possibly called TRBD1 or TRBD2 (6 bases each). This CDR3 has 14 amino acids. V lost 4 bases and J 1 base, leaving 10 bases between the germline ends. Germline V gene lookup returns CDR1 SQVTM and CDR2 ANQGSEA. The CDR3 sequence: CSVVRGVNTGELFF. CDR3 coding DNA: TGCAGCGTTGTTAGGGGGGTGAACACCGGGGAGCTGTTTTTT.

As concerns this clonotype: An end of the junction differs from the germline gene, which may be a read error. The chain employs TRBV3-1 and TRBJ2-6; D perhaps matches TRBD1 (5 bases). In germline, CDR1 is LGHDT, CDR2 YNNKEL (reference sequence). The CDR3 loop spans 16 amino acids. The CDR3 reads CASSQVRQAGANGLTF. The CDR3 nucleotides read TGTGCCAGCAGCCAAGTTAGGCAGGCTGGGGCCAACGGCCTGACTTTC.

The rearrangement links TRBV11-2 to TRBJ2-7; tentative D call: TRBD2 (6 bases). Germline CDR1 SGHAT, CDR2 FQNNGV. The CDR3 is 15 amino acids. Trimming stripped 1 base from V and 5 bases from J, with 15 bases between. CDR3 in amino acids: CASSLAARGEDEQYF. For the CDR3, the DNA is TGTGCCAGCAGCTTAGCAGCGCGAGGGGAGGACGAGCAGTACTTC. Looking up the rest from reference TRBV11-2 and TRBJ2-7 gives the full variable domain: EAGVAQSPRYKIIEKRQSVAFWCNPISGHATLYWYQQILGQGPKLLIQFQNNGVVDDSQLPKDRFSAERLKGVDSTLKIQPAKLEDSAVYLCASSLAARGEDEQYFGPGTRLTVT.

This clonotype was counted ten times or more. This rearrangement joins TRBV7-8 to TRBJ2-1; D gene unclear. CDR3 size: 15 residues. Between the trimmed V and J ends, which lost 1 base and 0 bases, there was a span of 7 bases. CDR1 and CDR2 from the germline V gene are SGHVS and FQNEAQ. CDR3: CASSLVGISYNEQFF. The CDR3 DNA reads TGTGCCAGCAGCTTAGTGGGGATCTCCTACAATGAGCAGTTCTTC.

The gene calls are TRBV9 and TRBJ1-3; no clear D gene. The germline gives CDR1 SGDLS, CDR2 YYNGEE. Between the trimmed V and J ends, which lost 1 base and 1 base, there was a span of 12 bases. The CDR3 consists of 16 residues. The CDR3 reads CASSVSLASSGNTIYF. In nucleotides, the CDR3 is TGTGCCAGCAGCGTAAGTCTAGCTTCTTCTGGAAACACCATATATTTT.

This clonotype was counted only a few times. J is TRBJ2-7 and V is TRBV12-3 or TRBV12-4; D is perhaps TRBD2 (5 bases). The CDR3 has 13 amino acids. The germline V and J ends were trimmed by 6 bases and 2 bases, with 11 bases remaining between them. The CDR3 protein is CASRDLSAYEQYF. In DNA, the CDR3 is TGTGCCAGCAGGGACCTTAGCGCCTACGAGCAGTACTTC.

The chain has TRBV5-1 and TRBJ2-2; 7 nucleotides align to TRBD2. V dropped 0 bases and J dropped 7; count of bases not matched to a gene: 9. The CDR3 has 16 residues. Germline CDR1 and CDR2: SGHRS and YFSETQ. This chain's CDR3 is CASSLGASGAIGELFF. As DNA, the CDR3 is TGCGCCAGCAGCTTGGGAGCTAGCGGAGCCATCGGGGAGCTGTTTTTT. Using reference TRBV5-1 and TRBJ2-2 for the parts outside the CDR3, the full variable domain is KAGVTQTPRYLIKTRGQQVTLSCSPISGHRSVSWYQQTPGQGLQFLFEYFSETQRNKGNFPGRFSGRQFSNSRSEMNVSTLELGDSALYLCASSLGASGAIGELFFGEGSRLTVL.

This clonotype was found many times. The rearrangement uses TRBV5-1 and TRBJ1-4; D perhaps matches TRBD1 (6 bases). Germline V gives CDR1 SGHRS, CDR2 YFSETQ. This CDR3 spans 17 amino acids. V was shortened by 0 bases and J by 4 bases, with 16 bases between the two germline ends. The CDR3: CASSLEGQPLDNEKLFF. In DNA, the CDR3 is TGCGCCAGCAGCTTGGAAGGACAGCCGTTGGATAATGAAAAACTGTTTTTT.

This chain's CDR3 is CATSIGLAGEVLQYF. DNA of the CDR3: TGTGCCACCAGCATTGGACTAGCGGGAGAAGTGTTGCAGTACTTC. The chain recombines TRBV15 with TRBJ2-7, with TRBD2 matching over 13 bases. Germline V gene sequence: CDR1 LNHNV, CDR2 YYDKDF (reference sequence). This CDR3 has 15 amino acids. V was pared by 4 bases and J by 9 bases, with 9 bases of the junction left unmatched. Together with reference TRBV15 and TRBJ2-7, the CDR3 gives the full variable domain: DAMVIQNPRYQVTQFGKPVTLSCSQTLNHNVMYWYQQKSSQAPKLLFHYYDKDFNNEADTPDNFQSRRPNTSFCFLDIRSPGLGDTAMYLCATSIGLAGEVLQYFGPGTRLTVT.

This clonotype was recorded many times. The gene calls are TRBV5-5 and TRBJ2-5, with TRBD2 matching 14 bases. CDR1 is SGHKS, CDR2 YYEKEE, per germline (reference sequence). With 4 bases clipped from V and 4 bases from J, the junction kept 3 bases outside the gene matches. The CDR3 totals 15 residues. CDR3 DNA sequence: TGTGCCAGCAGCACCGGACTAGCGGGAGGAGAGACCCAGTACTTC. Residues: CASSTGLAGGETQYF.

The CDR3: CASGSDRYF. The CDR3 DNA reads TGTGCCAGCGGCTCTGATAGGTACTTC. V usage is TRBV12-3 or TRBV12-4 and J usage is TRBJ2-4; D is ambiguous. The V end lost 8 bases, the J end lost 15 bases, and 11 bases lay between the germline ends. The CDR3 is made up of 9 amino acids.